This T cell receptor (beta chain) was captured in a study of response to subunit inactivated influenza vaccine. J was trimmed by 4 bases and V by 3 bases; bases with no gene match: 7. Germline V gene data show CDR1 as SGHRS and CDR2 as YFSETQ. This CDR3 comprises 15 residues. The study's findings and limits: The authors proposed limited new T cell recruitment per seasonal influenza vaccination.

On this clonotype: Antigen unknown.

TCRdb re-called the RT-PCR reads with MiXCR, one entry per CDR3 protein. The table records about 240,000 distinct CDR3 sequences, about 12% of them present only once. The source material was non-naive T cells sorted from PBMCs, sampled 14 to 15 days before vaccination. The TCR was taken from a man aged 50 or older who received an inactivated influenza vaccine. The J gene is TRBJ2-3, the V gene TRBV5-1; TRBD2 matches at 8 bases. The CDR3 loop reads CASSSSGSEADTQYF. In DNA, the CDR3 is TGCGCCAGCAGCTCCAGCGGGAGCGAAGCAGATACGCAGTATTTT. Looking up the rest from reference TRBV5-1 and TRBJ2-3 gives the full variable domain: KAGVTQTPRYLIKTRGQQVTLSCSPISGHRSVSWYQQTPGQGLQFLFEYFSETQRNKGNFPGRFSGRQFSNSRSEMNVSTLELGDSALYLCASSSSGSEADTQYFGPGTRLTVL.